In this sample, the clone carrying this T cell receptor (beta chain) turned up a few times. This record comes from a study of T cell changes during pregnancy in multiple sclerosis. Assay used: immunoSEQ multiplex PCR; TCRdb lists only in-frame clones, some missing. The table includes approximately 100,000 clones, around 92% detected once. Trimming took 3 bases from V and 2 from J, leaving 10 bases between them. The CDR3 has 14 residues. Germline loops: CDR1 LNHDA, CDR2 SQIVND (reference sequence). This chain uses TRBV19 with TRBJ2-5; D is perhaps TRBD2 (6 bases). The sample here was peripheral blood, taken after pregnancy. The sequence came from a female donor in good health, enrolled as a control in a pregnancy study. CDR3 residues: CASSMAGRQETQYF. The CDR3 DNA is TGTGCCAGTAGTATGGCGGGACGGCAAGAGACCCAGTACTTC.